These T cell receptor beta chains were read from a single sample in a study of T-cell memory formation after mild COVID-19. In TCRdb, the 5' RACE reads were re-called with MiXCR into one record per CDR3 protein. The table shows more than 300,000 distinct CDR3 sequences, with over 11% occurring only once. The sequenced material came from PBMCs or a T cell subset sorted from them (not recorded which). The receptors were gathered from a man aged 18 to 30 who had mild COVID-19 (a few samples of this study predate the infection). Cell type and time point are not known. CDR3s include the opening cysteine and the closing phenylalanine or tryptophan. Fields, in order: J gene, V gene, D gene, clone size, CDR3 DNA, CDR3 protein. D genes are given only for firm matches. Where a row states a size, it is once, few, many or the class of an expanded clone; other rows omit it.

>TRBJ2-3|TRBV27|TRBD1|few
TGTGCCAGCAGTCGCGGACAGGGGGCAACAGATACGCAGTATTTT
CASSRGQGATDTQYF
>TRBJ1-2|TRBV24-1|NA|few
TGTGCCACCAGTGAGCGGGGACGACAGCGGGGTGGCTACACCTTC
CATSERGRQRGGYTF
>TRBJ2-3|TRBV7-3|NA|NA
TGTGCCAGCAGCCGGTCAGGAACGGCGGATACAGATACGCAGTATTTT
CASSRSGTADTDTQYF
>TRBJ2-7|TRBV7-8|NA|once
TGTGCCAGCGGGCCTTCCAGCTCCTACGAGCAGTACTTC
CASGPSSSYEQYF
>TRBJ2-1|TRBV20-1|TRBD2|NA
TGCAGTGCTAGAGGTCGCCTAGCGGACTCCTACAATGAGCAGTTCTTC
CSARGRLADSYNEQFF
>TRBJ2-2|TRBV7-3|NA|NA
TGTGCCAGCGGCGGGGAGGACACCGGGGAGCTGTTTTTT
CASGGEDTGELFF
>TRBJ2-2|TRBV12-3/TRBV12-4|NA|NA
TGTGCCAGCAGACAAGCAACCACCGGGGAGCTGTTTTTT
CASRQATTGELFF
>TRBJ2-7|TRBV5-1|NA|many
TGCGCCAGCAGCGCGGGGACAGCCGGCTACGAGCAGTACTTC
CASSAGTAGYEQYF
>TRBJ2-3|TRBV7-9|NA|NA
TGTGCCAGCAGCTTAGGCGTCACAGATACGCAGTATTTT
CASSLGVTDTQYF
>TRBJ1-4|TRBV10-3|NA|few
TGTGCCATCAGCGCTCAGGATAATGAAAAACTGTTTTTT
CAISAQDNEKLFF
>TRBJ2-1|TRBV3-1|NA|NA
TGTGCCAGCAGCCAGGGGATCATACGGAGTACGTATAATGAGCAGTTCTTC
CASSQGIIRSTYNEQFF
>TRBJ2-1|TRBV6-1|TRBD2|NA
TGTGCCAGCACGCGGGGGGTGGAGGGTGAGCAGTTCTTC
CASTRGVEGEQFF
>TRBJ2-1|TRBV5-1|TRBD2|NA
TGCGCCAGCAGCTCCCGTGGAGGTGCTAGCGGGACCTACAATGAGCAGTTCTTC
CASSSRGGASGTYNEQFF
>TRBJ1-2|TRBV20-1|NA|NA
TGCAGTGCTAGAGATCTCCATGACGGCTACACCTTC
CSARDLHDGYTF
>TRBJ2-5|TRBV6-5|NA|NA
TGTGCCAGCAGATTCCTCGCAGGGCCGGAGACCCAGTACTTC
CASRFLAGPETQYF
>TRBJ2-2|TRBV6-6|TRBD2|few
TGTGCCAGCAGAGCAGCGGGGCTAAGGGCCGGGGAGCTGTTTTTT
CASRAAGLRAGELFF
>TRBJ2-7|TRBV25-1|TRBD1|few
TGTGCCAGCAGCTGGGCAGGGGGCATCTACGAGCAGTACTTC
CASSWAGGIYEQYF
>TRBJ1-5|TRBV28|NA|once
TGTGCCAGCAGCCCAGACCGAGACTATAGCAATCAGCCCCAGCATTTT
CASSPDRDYSNQPQHF
>TRBJ2-7|TRBV4-3|NA|NA
TGCGCCAGCAGCCAAGTAGTCGGGTACGAGCAGTACTTC
CASSQVVGYEQYF
>TRBJ2-7|TRBV2|NA|NA
TGTGCCAGCAGTGATAGGGGGGGCCCCTCCTACGAGCAGTACTTC
CASSDRGGPSYEQYF
>TRBJ1-1|TRBV5-1|TRBD1|many
TGCGCCAGCAGCTCCTTCCCGGGGACAGATGAAGCTTTCTTT
CASSSFPGTDEAFF
>TRBJ2-7|TRBV12-3/TRBV12-4|TRBD1|few
TGTGCCAGCAGCCCCGGGGGACAGGGGAACTACGAGCAGTACTTC
CASSPGGQGNYEQYF
>TRBJ2-3|TRBV18|TRBD2|NA
TGTGCCAGCTCACCGGCTAGCGGGGGCCAGGATACGCAGTATTTT
CASSPASGGQDTQYF
>TRBJ2-3|TRBV5-1|NA|NA
TGCGCCAGCAGCTTGACCAGGTCTGGTTCCCGCACAGATACGCAGTATTTT
CASSLTRSGSRTDTQYF
>TRBJ2-1|TRBV11-2|TRBD2|NA
TGTGCCAGCAGCTTAGTCCCGGGACTAGCAGGATACAATGAGCAGTTCTTC
CASSLVPGLAGYNEQFF
>TRBJ1-2|TRBV3-1|NA|few
TGTGCCAGCAGCCCCGATGAGGAAGGGAGAGCTAACTATGGCTACACCTTC
CASSPDEEGRANYGYTF
>TRBJ1-4|TRBV6-5|NA|NA
TGTGCCAGCAGTTACTCATCAGGGTGGCAGGAAAAACTGTTTTTT
CASSYSSGWQEKLFF
>TRBJ2-3|TRBV7-2|TRBD2|many
TGTGCCAGCAGCCGAGCTAGCGGGGGAGGGGCAGATACGCAGTATTTT
CASSRASGGGADTQYF